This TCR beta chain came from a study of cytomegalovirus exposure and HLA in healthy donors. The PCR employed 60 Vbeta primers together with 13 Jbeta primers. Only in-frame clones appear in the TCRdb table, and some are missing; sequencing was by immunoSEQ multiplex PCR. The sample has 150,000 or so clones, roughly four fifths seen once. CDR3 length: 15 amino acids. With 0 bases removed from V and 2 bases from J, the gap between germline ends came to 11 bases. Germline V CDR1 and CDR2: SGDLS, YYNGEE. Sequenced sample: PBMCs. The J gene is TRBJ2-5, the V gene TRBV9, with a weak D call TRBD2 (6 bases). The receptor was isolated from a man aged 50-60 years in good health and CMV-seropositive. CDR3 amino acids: CASSVGVAEQETQYF. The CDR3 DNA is TGTGCCAGCAGCGTAGGAGTAGCGGAGCAAGAGACCCAGTACTTC.